What follows describes a single T cell receptor (beta chain). This sample was included in a study of shared T cell receptors in the human thymus. The data were produced by immunoSEQ multiplex PCR, yet TCRdb's version contains in-frame clones alone and is incomplete. Among hundreds of thousands of clones listed, around 87% were seen once. This same sample was also part of a study on human thymus T cells. From that second work: The sample donors, healthy Finnish infants, were having corrective surgery for congenital heart defects. Thymus tissue for the work was resected from patients undergoing corrective heart surgery. In thymic and blood repertoires alike, V and J usage looked biased. Related reports documented highly overlapping thymic repertoires among unrelated individuals.

This TCR was recovered from a boy younger than two with a congenital heart defect. The sequencing input was thymocytes.

CDR3 DNA: TGTGCCAGCAGACGGACTAGCGGCAGCCACTACGAGCAGTACTTC. It codes for CASRRTSGSHYEQYF. V and J are TRBV27 and TRBJ2-7; 10 positions match TRBD2. V was clipped by 6 bases and J by 3 bases; unmatched bases: 8. The CDR3 loop spans 15 amino acids. The V gene's germline CDR1 is MNHEY and CDR2 SMNVEV (reference sequence).